This T cell receptor (beta chain) was captured by sequencing in a study of blood T cell repertoires in COVID-19. As for the study in general: Researchers got acute and convalescent COVID-19 samples from the United States, Italy and Spain.

Per the original data handling: The authors estimated nucleated cell counts from reference gene primer amplification. Repertoires were generated with immunoSEQ multiplex PCR, while TCRdb's copy carries only in-frame clones and drops some. V, J and clone size are those of that table, while D and trimming were read from the DNA. The table shows under 200,000 clones, with approximately 87% occurring only once. This CDR3 contains 16 residues. CDR1 is SQVTM, CDR2 ANQGSEA, per germline. V lost 4 bases and J lost 6, with 19 bases in between. The sample was peripheral blood. The rearrangement joins TRBV29-1 to TRBJ2-6; the D gene is possibly TRBD2 (5 bases). The clonotype was recovered from an older woman with COVID-19, enrolled during active disease. For the CDR3, the DNA is TGCAGCGTTGTCCCCGATGAGGGTCTGTCGGCCAACGTCCTGACTTTC. This encodes CSVVPDEGLSANVLTF.